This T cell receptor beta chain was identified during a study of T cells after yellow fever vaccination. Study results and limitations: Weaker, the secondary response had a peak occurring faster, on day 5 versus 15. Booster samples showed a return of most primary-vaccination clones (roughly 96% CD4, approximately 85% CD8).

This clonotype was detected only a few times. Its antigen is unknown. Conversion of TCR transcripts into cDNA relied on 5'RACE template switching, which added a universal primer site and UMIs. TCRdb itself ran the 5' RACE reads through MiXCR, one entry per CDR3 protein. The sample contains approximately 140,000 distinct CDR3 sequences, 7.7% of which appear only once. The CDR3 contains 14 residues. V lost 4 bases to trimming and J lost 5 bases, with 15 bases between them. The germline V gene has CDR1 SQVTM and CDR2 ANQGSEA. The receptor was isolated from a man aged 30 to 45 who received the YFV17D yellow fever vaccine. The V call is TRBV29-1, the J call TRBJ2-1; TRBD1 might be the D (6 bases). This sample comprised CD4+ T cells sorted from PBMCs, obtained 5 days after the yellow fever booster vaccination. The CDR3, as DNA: TGCAGCGTTGTTATCAGGGGACCAAACAATGAGCAGTTCTTC. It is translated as CSVVIRGPNNEQFF.